These T cell receptor beta chains were read from a single sample in a study of T-cell reconstitution after alpha-beta-depleted transplantation in children. TCRdb re-called the PCR reads through MiXCR, storing one row per CDR3 protein. Counted here are 100,000 to 120,000 distinct CDR3 sequences, almost 6.5% occurring once; the ten biggest clones make up approximately 25%. This specimen consisted of PBMCs, mostly from graft donor cells, obtained 360 days after TCRalphabeta/CD19-depleted stem cell transplant. These receptors came from a male patient between 2 and 15 years old who had a stem cell transplant for acute lymphoblastic leukemia, so the T cells may come from the graft donor. CDR3s leave out the opening cysteine and the closing phenylalanine or tryptophan. Fields, in order: J gene, CDR3 length, V gene, CDR3 protein.

>TRBJ1-5|13|TRBV9
ASSVAGTGNQPQH
>TRBJ2-4|14|TRBV4-3
ASSQYFRDRGDIQY
>TRBJ2-3|12|TRBV27
ASSFGGPLDTQY
>TRBJ1-6|12|TRBV4-1
ASSGRDLDSPLH
>TRBJ2-5|12|TRBV18
ASSPLGRQETQY
>TRBJ1-5|13|TRBV5-5
ASSPGPQGGQPQH
>TRBJ2-3|13|TRBV12-3/TRBV12-4
ASSLKGGSTDTQY
>TRBJ2-1|15|TRBV7-2
ASSLRVGGPTGNEQF
>TRBJ2-2|13|TRBV7-9
ASSQLAGGTGELF
>TRBJ2-1|17|TRBV4-3
ASSQGPNSGRISYNEQF
>TRBJ2-7|14|TRBV21-1
ASSKHRGIRSHEQY
>TRBJ2-7|10|TRBV29-1
SIGTGYYEQY
>TRBJ2-5|14|TRBV27
ASSLSVGRPKETQY
>TRBJ2-7|14|TRBV20-1
SARDAFSGRGYEQY
>TRBJ2-7|13|TRBV5-5
ASSLGTGVSYEQY